The 22 T cell receptor beta chains below come from one sample, sequenced in a study of blood T cell repertoires in COVID-19. Data came from immunoSEQ multiplex PCR; TCRdb stores just in-frame clones and leaves some out. Of about 250,000 clones listed, 80% to 90% are singletons. The sample taken for sequencing was PBMCs or T cells enriched from blood (not recorded which). The origin of the receptors is a woman in her 30s with acute COVID-19.

The chain combines TRBV20-1 with TRBJ2-3; 8 bases map to TRBD1. The CDR3 sequence is 11 residues long. Germline V gives CDR1 DFQATT, CDR2 SNEGSKA (reference sequence). V shed 4 bases, J shed 8 bases, and the junction held 2 bases outside the gene matches. The CDR3: CSAKDRVTQYF. The CDR3 nucleotides are TGCAGTGCTAAGGACAGGGTTACGCAGTATTTT.

The V gene is TRBV7-9, the J gene TRBJ2-5; D might be TRBD1 (7 bases). CDR1 is SEHNR, CDR2 FQNEAQ, per germline (reference sequence). The V end lost 7 bases, the J end lost 4 bases, and 19 bases lay between the germline ends. This CDR3 has 15 amino acids. The CDR3 DNA is TGTGCCAGCACCTACCGGAGGGGGCGCGTAGAGACCCAGTACTTC. It encodes CASTYRRGRVETQYF.

The V gene is TRBV5-1, the J gene TRBJ1-5; TRBD1 is a possible D gene (6 bases). Looked up from germline, CDR1 is SGHRS and CDR2 is YFSETQ. Trimming cost V 4 bases and J 5 bases, with 13 bases left between them. The CDR3 is 14 residues long. The CDR3 here is CASSPDSPDQPQHF. CDR3 coding DNA: TGCGCCAGCAGCCCGGACAGCCCCGATCAGCCCCAGCATTTT.

The gene calls are TRBV5-1 and TRBJ1-1; a weak D match, TRBD1 (5 bases). V lost 7 bases, J lost 1 base, and 20 bases lay in between. There are 16 residues in the CDR3. Germline CDR1 is SGHRS and CDR2 is YFSETQ. Here the CDR3 reads CASQADIGVRNTEAFF. The CDR3, as DNA: TGCGCCAGCCAGGCAGATATAGGGGTACGGAACACTGAAGCTTTCTTT.

The rearrangement uses TRBV6-5 and TRBJ1-2, with 7 bases fitting TRBD1. V shed 4 bases, J shed 8 bases, and the junction held 7 bases outside the gene matches. Germline CDR1 reads MNHEY; CDR2 reads SVGAGI. The CDR3 covers 13 residues. The DNA of the CDR3 is TGTGCCAGCAGTTTAGGGACAGCGAAGGGCTACACCTTC. This sequence encodes CASSLGTAKGYTF.

J is TRBJ1-2 and V is TRBV6-2 or TRBV6-3, with 10 bases fitting TRBD1. Germline V gene lookup returns CDR1 MNHEY and CDR2 SVGEGT. Trimming cost V 1 base and J 2 bases; bases outside gene matches: 4. The CDR3 has 16 residues. CDR3 residues: CASSYWGQGPNYGYTF. CDR3 bases: TGTGCCAGCAGTTACTGGGGACAGGGGCCGAACTATGGCTACACCTTC.

The rearrangement uses TRBV6-5 and TRBJ2-7; D is unresolved. There are 14 residues in the CDR3. Germline V CDR1 and CDR2: MNHEY, SVGAGI. Trimming left V 2 bases short and J 4 bases short, with 12 bases between. The CDR3: CASSYQARRYEQYF. The CDR3 DNA sequence: TGTGCCAGCAGTTACCAGGCGCGAAGATACGAGCAGTACTTC.

The chain is built from TRBV7-9 and TRBJ2-2; TRBD1 aligns across 9 bases. V shed 5 bases, J shed 2 bases, and the junction held 6 bases outside the gene matches. Germline V gene data show CDR1 as SEHNR and CDR2 as FQNEAQ (reference sequence). The CDR3 has 16 residues. The CDR3 here is CASSPRDRDNTGELFF. CDR3 nucleotide sequence: TGTGCCAGCAGCCCAAGGGACAGGGATAACACCGGGGAGCTGTTTTTT.

CDR3 DNA: TGCGCCAGCAGTCAATCGTGGCCGGGGACAGGGGACCACGAGCAGTACTTC. Translating it yields CASSQSWPGTGDHEQYF. This sequence joins TRBV23-1 and TRBJ2-7; 10 nucleotides match TRBD1. TRBV23-1 is an ORF; its function is uncertain. V dropped 0 bases and J dropped 5; count of bases not matched to a gene: 10. The CDR3 runs 17 residues.

This clone was seen only once. The chain recombines TRBV6-1 with TRBJ1-2, with D unresolved. Trimming removed 3 bases at V and 2 bases at J, with 10 bases between. The CDR3 has 14 residues. Germline CDR1 reads MNHNS; CDR2 reads SASEGT. The CDR3 reads CASSETPSNYGYTF. The CDR3 nucleotides read TGTGCCAGCAGTGAGACTCCATCAAACTATGGCTACACCTTC.

This clone occurred once. The V call is TRBV5-6, the J call TRBJ2-7; perhaps TRBD1 as D (5 bases). Germline lookup yields CDR1 SGHDT and CDR2 YYEEEE. V was cut by 0 bases and J by 2 bases, with 12 bases left in between. The CDR3 has 15 amino acids. This chain's CDR3 is CASSLEALTAYEQYF. In DNA form, the CDR3 reads TGTGCCAGCAGCTTGGAGGCGTTGACAGCCTACGAGCAGTACTTC.

V is TRBV11-2 and J is TRBJ2-1; 7 nucleotides align to TRBD1. CDR3 size: 14 residues. V lost 6 bases to trimming and J lost 6 bases; unmatched junction nucleotides: 8. CDR1 is SGHAT and CDR2 is FQNNGV in the germline V gene. CDR3 region: CASRQGQAINEQFF. CDR3 coding DNA: TGTGCCAGCAGGCAAGGACAGGCAATCAATGAGCAGTTCTTC.

This clone was found a few times. This chain uses TRBV6-5 with TRBJ2-7; 10 bases map to TRBD1. CDR1 MNHEY and CDR2 SVGAGI come from the germline V gene. CDR3 length: 16 residues. Trimming cost V 2 bases and J 5 bases; bases outside gene matches: 9. The CDR3 DNA is TGTGCCAGCAGTTACAGGCGGGGGACAGGGGACCACGAGCAGTACTTC. Its translation is CASSYRRGTGDHEQYF.

The chain uses TRBV5-5 and TRBJ2-7, with TRBD1 matching over 9 bases. The CDR3 runs to 17 residues. CDR1 is SGHKS, CDR2 YYEKEE, per germline (reference sequence). After removal of 2 bases from V and 4 bases from J, the junction contained 13 bases not matched to a gene. The CDR3 sequence is CASSLGQGRRFGYEQYF. CDR3 in DNA: TGTGCCAGCAGCTTAGGACAGGGGCGTCGGTTCGGATACGAGCAGTACTTC.

The rearrangement links TRBV6-5 to TRBJ1-1; TRBD1 matches at 8 bases. The ends lost 4 bases at V and 1 base at J; junction bases unmatched: 8. The CDR3 spans 16 residues. Germline CDR1 and CDR2: MNHEY and SVGAGI. The CDR3 here is CASSSYYRGENTEAFF. CDR3 sequence (DNA): TGTGCCAGCAGTTCCTACTACAGGGGGGAGAACACTGAAGCTTTCTTT.

This chain connects TRBV9 to TRBJ2-2; a possible D gene is TRBD1 (6 bases). CDR1 and CDR2 (germline): SGDLS, YYNGEE. This CDR3 is built from 15 residues. V shed 0 bases and J shed 2 bases, with 8 bases lying between them. CDR3 sequence reads: CASSVVGANTGELFF. The CDR3 region has the DNA TGTGCCAGCAGCGTAGTGGGGGCCAACACCGGGGAGCTGTTTTTT.

The J gene is TRBJ2-1, the V gene TRBV7-9, with TRBD1 identical over 11 bases. This CDR3 comprises 15 residues. The trim removed 4 bases at V and 7 bases at J, leaving 6 bases unmatched. CDR1 is SEHNR and CDR2 is FQNEAQ in the germline V gene (reference sequence). The CDR3 spells CASSWTGGAGNEQFF. The CDR3 region has the DNA TGTGCCAGCAGCTGGACAGGGGGCGCGGGTAATGAGCAGTTCTTC.

V gene TRBV10-3 combines with J gene TRBJ2-2; 9 nucleotides align to TRBD1. Trimming took 2 bases from V and 1 from J; bases not matched to a gene: 11. There are 19 residues in the CDR3. The germline V gene has CDR1 ENHRY and CDR2 SYGVKD. The CDR3 region is CAISELSSGTGLNTGELFF. The CDR3, as DNA: TGTGCCATCAGTGAGCTGTCCTCGGGGACAGGGCTGAACACCGGGGAGCTGTTTTTT.

V gene TRBV19 combines with J gene TRBJ1-5; TRBD1 might be the D (6 bases). Germline-derived CDR1 and CDR2 are LNHDA and SQIVND (reference sequence). This CDR3 spans 14 amino acids. The V end lost 7 bases, the J end lost 9 bases, and 19 bases lay between the germline ends. This chain's CDR3 is CASTTWDILRPQHF. The CDR3 bases are TGTGCCAGTACCACATGGGACATCCTTCGGCCCCAGCATTTT.

This clone was detected a few times. The chain combines TRBV5-1 with TRBJ1-1; D ambiguous. The CDR3 is made up of 14 amino acids. V was cut by 4 bases and J by 3 bases, with 13 bases left in between. Germline values: CDR1 SGHRS, CDR2 YFSETQ. In DNA form, the CDR3 reads TGCGCCAGCAGCCGTGAGCGGGGTTACACTGAAGCTTTCTTT. Its protein is CASSRERGYTEAFF. Full variable domain (remainder filled in from reference TRBV5-1 and TRBJ1-1): KAGVTQTPRYLIKTRGQQVTLSCSPISGHRSVSWYQQTPGQGLQFLFEYFSETQRNKGNFPGRFSGRQFSNSRSEMNVSTLELGDSALYLCASSRERGYTEAFFGQGTRLTVV.

J is TRBJ2-7 and V is TRBV20-1, with D possibly matching TRBD2 (5 bases). CDR1 is DFQATT and CDR2 is SNEGSKA in the germline V gene (reference sequence). V was shortened by 6 bases and J by 2 bases, with 8 bases between the two germline ends. The CDR3 has 11 residues. Here the CDR3 DNA reads TGCAGTGCAGCGGCGACCTACGAGCAGTACTTC. Its protein product is CSAAATYEQYF.

The V gene is TRBV19, the J gene TRBJ2-2, with a weak D call TRBD1 (5 bases). Trimming shortened V by 2 bases and J by 5 bases, and 12 bases separated the two germline ends. The CDR3 is 15 residues long. Germline V lookup: CDR1 LNHDA, CDR2 SQIVND (reference sequence). The CDR3 DNA reads TGTGCCAGTAGTATAATGGGGCCTAGGACCGGGGAGCTGTTTTTT. Its translation is CASSIMGPRTGELFF.